The clone carrying this T cell receptor beta chain was counted between two and nine times. This record comes from a study of blood T cell repertoires in COVID-19. V dropped 4 bases and J dropped 0; count of bases not matched to a gene: 6. This CDR3 has 15 amino acids. Germline values: CDR1 MNHEY, CDR2 SMNVEV (reference sequence). Generated by immunoSEQ multiplex PCR, the TCRdb table keeps only in-frame clones and is missing some. In the table there are 60,000 to 65,000 clones, around 76% of which are singletons. The TCR sequence derives from a woman of 80 years or more with acute or convalescent COVID-19. The specimen was peripheral blood. This chain joins TRBV27 and TRBJ2-7, with TRBD2 matching 7 bases. CDR3 loop: CASSSSSGLSYEQYF. The DNA of the CDR3 is TGTGCCAGCAGTTCATCTAGCGGTCTCTCCTACGAGCAGTACTTC.